This TCR beta chain originates from a study of T cells in localized non-small cell lung cancer. Germline lookup yields CDR1 SGHTA and CDR2 FQGTGA. The CDR3 totals 14 residues. With regard to this clone: The target antigen is unknown. The junction differs from germline at one of its ends, possibly a read error.

Assay: immunoSEQ multiplex PCR; the TCRdb copy retains only in-frame clones and omits some. The sample shows just over 20,000 clones, over 75% of them seen only once. Study results and limitations: Clonality of T cells reached its maximum in uninvolved adjacent lung, surpassing tumor.

The rearrangement uses TRBV7-3 and TRBJ1-5; perhaps TRBD1 as D (5 bases). This receptor was taken from a woman between 35 and 70 years old with stage II squamous cell lung carcinoma. The material was PBMCs, obtained before any cancer treatment. The CDR3 bases are TGCCAGCAGCTTATCGAGCAGGGTGTCTGGCCCCAGCATTTT. This sequence encodes CQQLIEQGVWPQHF.